This TCR beta chain was obtained from a study of blood T cells in healthy people across ages. A J-beta primer mix and a sample-barcoded 5' primer were used in a second PCR of roughly 6 to 12 cycles. TCRdb itself ran the 5' RACE reads through MiXCR, one entry per CDR3 protein. The data contain roughly 560,000 distinct CDR3 sequences, about 24% of them singletons. The CDR3 totals 14 residues. Germline values: CDR1 ENHRY, CDR2 SYGVKD. V shed 5 bases, J shed 3 bases, and the junction held 4 bases outside the gene matches. Findings and limits, study-wide: Roughly linear declines in TCR beta diversity per million T cells occurred with age. The study could not conclusively compare naive and antigen-experienced cells, given its unsorted PBMCs. Naive T cell percentage showed a strong correlation with the diversity of TCR beta.

In its sample, this clonotype was seen a few times. Its specificity is not known. The same specimen was also included in a second study, on T cells of mothers and their children. That paper notes: The output of TCR recombination is shaped by thymic selection similarly in related and unrelated pairs.

The chain employs TRBV10-3 and TRBJ2-1, with 7 positions matching TRBD1. The clonotype was recovered from a boy between 5 and 17 years old in good health. The sample taken for sequencing was blood. The CDR3: CAISNRTGYNEQFF. The DNA for the CDR3 is TGTGCCATCAGTAATCGGACAGGCTACAATGAGCAGTTCTTC.